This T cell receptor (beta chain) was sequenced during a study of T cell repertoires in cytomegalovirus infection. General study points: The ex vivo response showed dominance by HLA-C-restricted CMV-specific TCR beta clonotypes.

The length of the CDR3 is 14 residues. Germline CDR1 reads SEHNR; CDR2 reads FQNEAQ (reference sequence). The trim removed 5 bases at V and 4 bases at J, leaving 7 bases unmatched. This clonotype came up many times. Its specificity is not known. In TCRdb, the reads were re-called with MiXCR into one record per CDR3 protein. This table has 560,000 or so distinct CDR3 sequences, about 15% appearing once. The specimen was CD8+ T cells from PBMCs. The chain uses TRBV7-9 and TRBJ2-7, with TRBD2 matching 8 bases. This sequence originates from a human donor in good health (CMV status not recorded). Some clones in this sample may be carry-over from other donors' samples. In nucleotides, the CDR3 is TGTGCCAGCAGCCCCGGCGGGGGGCTGTACGAGCAGTACTTC. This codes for CASSPGGGLYEQYF.